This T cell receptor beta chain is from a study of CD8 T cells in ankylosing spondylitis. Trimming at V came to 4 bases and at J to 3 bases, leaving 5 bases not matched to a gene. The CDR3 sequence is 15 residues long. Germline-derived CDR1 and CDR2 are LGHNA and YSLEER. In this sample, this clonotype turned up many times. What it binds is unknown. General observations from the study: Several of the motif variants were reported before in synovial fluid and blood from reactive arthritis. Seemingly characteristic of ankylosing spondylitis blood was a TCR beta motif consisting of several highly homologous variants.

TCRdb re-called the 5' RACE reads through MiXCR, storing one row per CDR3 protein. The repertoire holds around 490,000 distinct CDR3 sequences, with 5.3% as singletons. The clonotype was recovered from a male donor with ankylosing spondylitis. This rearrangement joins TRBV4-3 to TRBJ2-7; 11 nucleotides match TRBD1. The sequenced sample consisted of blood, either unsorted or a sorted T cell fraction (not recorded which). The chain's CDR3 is CASSPRGTGGYEQYF. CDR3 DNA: TGCGCCAGCAGCCCCCGTGGGACAGGGGGCTACGAGCAGTACTTC.